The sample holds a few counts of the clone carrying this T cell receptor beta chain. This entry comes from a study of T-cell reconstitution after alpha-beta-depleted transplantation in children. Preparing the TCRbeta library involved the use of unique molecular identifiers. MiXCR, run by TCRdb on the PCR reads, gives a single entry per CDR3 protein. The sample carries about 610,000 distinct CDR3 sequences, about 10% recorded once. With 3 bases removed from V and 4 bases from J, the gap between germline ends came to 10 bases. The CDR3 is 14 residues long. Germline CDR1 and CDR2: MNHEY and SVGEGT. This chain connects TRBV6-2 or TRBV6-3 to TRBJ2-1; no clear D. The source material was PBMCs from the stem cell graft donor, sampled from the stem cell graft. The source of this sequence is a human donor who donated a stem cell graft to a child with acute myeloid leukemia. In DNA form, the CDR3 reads TGTGCCAGCAGTTATGGACCGACATACAATGAGCAGTTCTTC. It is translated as CASSYGPTYNEQFF.